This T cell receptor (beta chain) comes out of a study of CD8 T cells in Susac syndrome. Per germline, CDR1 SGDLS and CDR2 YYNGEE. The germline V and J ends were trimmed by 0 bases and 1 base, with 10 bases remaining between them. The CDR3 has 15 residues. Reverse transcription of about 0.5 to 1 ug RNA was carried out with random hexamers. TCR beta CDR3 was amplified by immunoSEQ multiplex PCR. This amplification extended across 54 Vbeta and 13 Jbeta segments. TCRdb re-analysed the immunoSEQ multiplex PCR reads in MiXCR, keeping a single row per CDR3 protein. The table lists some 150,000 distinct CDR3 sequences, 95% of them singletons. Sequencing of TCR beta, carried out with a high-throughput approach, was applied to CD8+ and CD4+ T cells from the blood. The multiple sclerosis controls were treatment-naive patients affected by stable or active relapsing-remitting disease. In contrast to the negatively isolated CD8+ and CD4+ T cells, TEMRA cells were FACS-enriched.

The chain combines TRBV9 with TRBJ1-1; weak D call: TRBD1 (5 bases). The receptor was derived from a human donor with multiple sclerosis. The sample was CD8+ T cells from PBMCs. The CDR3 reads CASSVVWGENTEAFF. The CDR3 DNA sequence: TGTGCCAGCAGCGTAGTGTGGGGGGAGAACACTGAAGCTTTCTTT.